One sample yielded the 9 T cell receptor beta chains listed below, sequenced in a study of tissue T cells after allogeneic stem cell transplantation. Time point meaning: mouse harvest day 7 after allogeneic transplant. The graft held 10^6 splenic CD5+ T cells and 10^7 T-cell-depleted bone marrow cells. The data were produced by immunoSEQ multiplex PCR, yet TCRdb's version contains in-frame clones alone and is incomplete. Among over a thousand clones listed, less than 65% were seen once. The material sequenced was liver tissue. These receptors all stem from a female BALB/c mouse given C57BL/6 T cells with graft-versus-host disease after an allogeneic hematopoietic cell transplant.

This clone was observed a few times. Here the gene names and germline are mouse. The read halts 1 residue ahead of the CDR3 end, with the missing end drawn from the germline J gene. V usage is TRBV16 and J usage is TRBJ1-2; no reliable D call. The CDR3 runs to 14 residues. The germline gives CDR1 SGHSA, CDR2 FRNQAP. V lost 0 bases and J lost 0, with 5 bases in between. This CDR3 reads CASSLDHANSDYTF. CDR3 bases read: TGTGCAAGCAGCTTAGATCATGCAAACTCCGACTACACC.

Remarks on this clone: Gene names follow the mouse nomenclature. Read data end 1 residue before the CDR3 end; the end is taken from the germline J gene. This rearrangement joins TRBV1 to TRBJ1-1; 8 bases are shared with TRBD1. The CDR3 is made up of 15 amino acids. Germline CDR1 is NSQYPW and CDR2 is LRSPGD (reference sequence). V dropped 2 bases and J dropped 3; count of bases not matched to a gene: 5. The CDR3: CTCSARQGRHTEVFF. The CDR3 DNA, read in part, is TGCACCTGCAGTGCAAGACAGGGGCGACACACAGAAGTCTTC.

About this clone itself: Gene labels here are mouse ones. Read sequence stops 1 residue before the CDR3 end, and the germline J gene provides the missing end. The V call is TRBV19, the J call TRBJ2-5, with TRBD2 matching 11 bases. The CDR3 runs to 14 residues. Per the germline V gene, CDR1 is FNHDT and CDR2 is SITEND (reference sequence). The ends lost 6 bases at V and 6 bases at J; junction bases unmatched: 6. The DNA read from the CDR3 is TGTGCCAGCACCCCGACTGGGGGGGTTGACACCCAGTAC. Protein: CASTPTGGVDTQY. The whole CDR3 sequence is CASTPTGGVDTQYF. Filled out from reference TRBV19 and TRBJ2-5, the complete variable domain reads GGIITQTPKFLIGQEGQKLTLKCQQNFNHDTMYWYRQDSGKGLRLIYYSITENDLQKGDLSEGYDASREKKSSFSLTVTSAQKNEMAVFLCASTPTGGVDTQYFGPGTRLLVL.

Comment on this clone: Any gene name here is a mouse gene name. Here the CDR3 reads CASSGDRGNYAEQFF. The sequenced CDR3 bases are TGTGCCAGCAGTGGGGACAGGGGGAACTATGCTGAGCAGTTC. This chain connects TRBV15 to TRBJ2-1; TRBD1 aligns across 11 bases. The sequenced fragment ends 1 residue before the CDR3 boundary, so the rest is inferred from the germline J gene. The CDR3 is 15 amino acids. Germline V gives CDR1 SGHND, CDR2 FRSKSL. J was trimmed by 1 base and V by 5 bases; bases with no gene match: 1.

This clone is categorized as large. The gene symbols are mouse symbols. The read falls 1 residue short of the CDR3 end, and the missing part is taken from the germline J gene. The V gene is TRBV13-2, the J gene TRBJ1-3; D is ambiguous. Trimming cost V 7 bases and J 0 bases, with 5 bases left between them. CDR1 is NNHNN, CDR2 SYGAGS, per germline (reference sequence). The CDR3 runs 12 residues. Partial CDR3 DNA: TGTGCCAGCAGAATTTCTGGAAATACGCTCTAT. This translates into CASRISGNTLY. The full CDR3 protein is CASRISGNTLYF.

This clone is classed as large (0.1 to 1%). Genes and germline come from the mouse. Partial CDR3 DNA: TGTGCCAGCTCTCTCGGGAAGGGGGCGCGAGAACAGTAC. Its translation is CASSLGKGAREQY. The whole CDR3 protein reads CASSLGKGAREQYF. The chain couples TRBV12-1 to TRBJ2-7, with D tentatively TRBD1 (7 bases). The read comes to an end 1 residue before the CDR3 does, leaving the germline J gene to fill in the end. The CDR3 totals 14 residues. The germline V gene has CDR1 SGHSN and CDR2 HYEKVE. V shed 0 bases and J shed 7 bases, with 15 bases lying between them.

About this clone itself: Gene names denote mouse genes. Read sequence stops 1 residue before the CDR3 end, and the germline J gene provides the missing end. V gene TRBV12-1 combines with J gene TRBJ1-2; TRBD1 aligns across 10 bases. Germline lookup yields CDR1 SGHSN and CDR2 HYEKVE. The J segment lost 3 bases and the V segment lost 3 bases, leaving 9 bases of the junction unmatched. The CDR3 totals 16 residues. CDR3 in amino acids: CASSSRPGQGHSDYTF. CDR3 DNA, as far as it was read: TGTGCCAGCTCTTCACGTCCGGGACAGGGGCACTCCGACTACACC.

With regard to this clone: The gene names here belong to mouse. Read sequence stops 1 residue before the CDR3 end, and the germline J gene provides the missing end. The chain has TRBV13-3 and TRBJ2-7, with 7 positions matching TRBD2. The CDR3 totals 13 residues. Germline V lookup: CDR1 NNHDY, CDR2 SYVADS. V lost 5 bases to trimming and J lost 0 bases; unmatched junction nucleotides: 2. The CDR3 loop is CASRGGSSYEQYF. CDR3 DNA (partial): TGTGCCAGCAGGGGGGGGAGCTCCTATGAACAGTAC.

Details on this clone: At one boundary the junction diverges from the germline segment, which might be a read error. Gene names and germline match the mouse. The read gets to within 1 residue of the CDR3 end, and the germline J gene fills in the rest. The rearrangement joins TRBV19 to TRBJ2-7; tentatively, D is TRBD2 (5 bases). CDR3 length equals 14 residues. Germline loops: CDR1 FNHDT, CDR2 SITEND (reference sequence). The CDR3 loop reads CATSIRLPAREQYF. The CDR3 DNA, read in part, is TGTGCCACCAGTATTAGACTGCCGGCGAGAGAACAGTAC.